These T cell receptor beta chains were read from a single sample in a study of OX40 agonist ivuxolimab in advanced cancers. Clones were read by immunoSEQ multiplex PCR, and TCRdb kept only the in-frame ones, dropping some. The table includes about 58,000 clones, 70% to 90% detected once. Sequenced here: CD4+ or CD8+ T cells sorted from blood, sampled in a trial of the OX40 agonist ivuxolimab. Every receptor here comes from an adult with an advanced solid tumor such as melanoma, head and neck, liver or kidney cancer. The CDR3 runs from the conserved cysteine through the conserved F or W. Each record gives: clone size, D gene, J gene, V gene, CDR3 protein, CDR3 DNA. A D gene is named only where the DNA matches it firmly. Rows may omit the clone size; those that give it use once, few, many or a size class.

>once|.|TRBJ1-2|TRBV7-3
CASSLDLGEGYTF
TGTGCCAGCAGCTTGGATCTCGGGGAAGGCTACACCTTC
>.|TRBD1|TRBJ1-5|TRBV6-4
CASSTGQDQPQHF
TGTGCCAGCAGTACAGGACAGGATCAGCCCCAGCATTTT
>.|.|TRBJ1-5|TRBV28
CATMPPQHF
TGTGCCACTATGCCGCCCCAGCATTTT
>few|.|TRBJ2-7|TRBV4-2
CASSQDSGNYEQYF
TGTGCCAGCAGCCAAGATTCAGGGAACTACGAGCAGTACTTC
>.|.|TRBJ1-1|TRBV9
CASSATRGTEAFF
TGTGCCAGCAGCGCAACAAGGGGGACTGAAGCTTTCTTT
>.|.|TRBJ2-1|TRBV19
CASSIGRAYNEQFF
TGTGCCAGTAGTATCGGGCGGGCATACAATGAGCAGTTCTTC
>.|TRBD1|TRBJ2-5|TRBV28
CASSRQGLGQETQYF
TGTGCCAGCAGCAGACAGGGGTTAGGCCAAGAGACCCAGTACTTC
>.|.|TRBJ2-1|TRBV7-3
CASSQMGSYNEQFF
TGTGCCAGCAGCCAAATGGGCTCCTACAATGAGCAGTTCTTC
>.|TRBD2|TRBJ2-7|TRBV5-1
CASREGTYEQYF
TGCGCCAGCCGGGAGGGGACTTACGAGCAGTACTTC
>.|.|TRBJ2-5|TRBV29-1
CSVARQAGETQYF
TGCAGCGTTGCTCGACAGGCCGGGGAGACCCAGTACTTC
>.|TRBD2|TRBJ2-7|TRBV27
CASSLETSGRYEQYF
TGTGCCAGCAGTTTAGAGACTAGCGGGAGGTACGAGCAGTACTTC
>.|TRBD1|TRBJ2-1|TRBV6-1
CAIQQGAGYNEQFF
TGTGCCATCCAACAGGGGGCCGGCTACAATGAGCAGTTCTTC
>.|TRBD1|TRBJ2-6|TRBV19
CASAGGSGANVLTF
TGTGCCAGTGCAGGGGGCTCTGGGGCCAACGTCCTGACTTTC
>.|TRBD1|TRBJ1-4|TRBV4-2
CASSQDRGNEKLFF
TGTGCCAGCAGTCAGGACAGGGGTAATGAAAAACTGTTTTTT
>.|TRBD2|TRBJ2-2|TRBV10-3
CAISQGQRGNTGELFF
TGTGCCATCAGTCAGGGCCAGCGGGGAAACACCGGGGAGCTGTTTTTT
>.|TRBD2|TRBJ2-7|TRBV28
CASRGAGGTYEQYF
TGTGCCAGCAGGGGAGCGGGAGGGACCTACGAGCAGTACTTC
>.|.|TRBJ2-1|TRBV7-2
CASSLGVGQTYNEQFF
TGTGCCAGCAGCCTAGGTGTCGGACAGACCTACAATGAGCAGTTCTTC